This T cell receptor beta chain emerged from a study of blood T cell repertoires in COVID-19. Assay: immunoSEQ multiplex PCR; the TCRdb copy retains only in-frame clones and omits some. Of 150,000 to 200,000 clones in the sample, approximately 84% were seen once. Germline trimming cut 3 bases from V and 1 base from J; bases unmatched to any gene: 14. CDR3 length: 18 amino acids. The germline gives CDR1 KGHSH, CDR2 LQKENI. V and J are TRBV18 and TRBJ1-1; 7 bases are a match to TRBD1. Sequenced sample: peripheral blood. The sequence was obtained from a woman at least 80 years old with acute or convalescent COVID-19. Written as DNA, the CDR3 is TGTGCCAGCTCACCGGCGAATCGACAGGGATCAGGGAACACTGAAGCTTTCTTT. Amino acid sequence: CASSPANRQGSGNTEAFF.